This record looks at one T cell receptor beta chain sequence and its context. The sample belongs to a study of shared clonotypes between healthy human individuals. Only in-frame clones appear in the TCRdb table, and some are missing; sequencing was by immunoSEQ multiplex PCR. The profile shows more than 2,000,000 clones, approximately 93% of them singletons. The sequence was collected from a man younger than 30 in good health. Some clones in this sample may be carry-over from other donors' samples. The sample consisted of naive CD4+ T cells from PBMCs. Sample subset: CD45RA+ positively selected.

In nucleotides, the CDR3 is TGTGCCAGCAGTGGGGGGGGACGGGCGGATACGCAGTATTTT. Its translation is CASSGGGRADTQYF. V is TRBV27 and J is TRBJ2-3, with 7 bases that match TRBD2. Looked up from germline, CDR1 is MNHEY and CDR2 is SMNVEV (reference sequence). CDR3 length: 14 residues. J was trimmed by 6 bases and V by 5 bases; bases with no gene match: 8.